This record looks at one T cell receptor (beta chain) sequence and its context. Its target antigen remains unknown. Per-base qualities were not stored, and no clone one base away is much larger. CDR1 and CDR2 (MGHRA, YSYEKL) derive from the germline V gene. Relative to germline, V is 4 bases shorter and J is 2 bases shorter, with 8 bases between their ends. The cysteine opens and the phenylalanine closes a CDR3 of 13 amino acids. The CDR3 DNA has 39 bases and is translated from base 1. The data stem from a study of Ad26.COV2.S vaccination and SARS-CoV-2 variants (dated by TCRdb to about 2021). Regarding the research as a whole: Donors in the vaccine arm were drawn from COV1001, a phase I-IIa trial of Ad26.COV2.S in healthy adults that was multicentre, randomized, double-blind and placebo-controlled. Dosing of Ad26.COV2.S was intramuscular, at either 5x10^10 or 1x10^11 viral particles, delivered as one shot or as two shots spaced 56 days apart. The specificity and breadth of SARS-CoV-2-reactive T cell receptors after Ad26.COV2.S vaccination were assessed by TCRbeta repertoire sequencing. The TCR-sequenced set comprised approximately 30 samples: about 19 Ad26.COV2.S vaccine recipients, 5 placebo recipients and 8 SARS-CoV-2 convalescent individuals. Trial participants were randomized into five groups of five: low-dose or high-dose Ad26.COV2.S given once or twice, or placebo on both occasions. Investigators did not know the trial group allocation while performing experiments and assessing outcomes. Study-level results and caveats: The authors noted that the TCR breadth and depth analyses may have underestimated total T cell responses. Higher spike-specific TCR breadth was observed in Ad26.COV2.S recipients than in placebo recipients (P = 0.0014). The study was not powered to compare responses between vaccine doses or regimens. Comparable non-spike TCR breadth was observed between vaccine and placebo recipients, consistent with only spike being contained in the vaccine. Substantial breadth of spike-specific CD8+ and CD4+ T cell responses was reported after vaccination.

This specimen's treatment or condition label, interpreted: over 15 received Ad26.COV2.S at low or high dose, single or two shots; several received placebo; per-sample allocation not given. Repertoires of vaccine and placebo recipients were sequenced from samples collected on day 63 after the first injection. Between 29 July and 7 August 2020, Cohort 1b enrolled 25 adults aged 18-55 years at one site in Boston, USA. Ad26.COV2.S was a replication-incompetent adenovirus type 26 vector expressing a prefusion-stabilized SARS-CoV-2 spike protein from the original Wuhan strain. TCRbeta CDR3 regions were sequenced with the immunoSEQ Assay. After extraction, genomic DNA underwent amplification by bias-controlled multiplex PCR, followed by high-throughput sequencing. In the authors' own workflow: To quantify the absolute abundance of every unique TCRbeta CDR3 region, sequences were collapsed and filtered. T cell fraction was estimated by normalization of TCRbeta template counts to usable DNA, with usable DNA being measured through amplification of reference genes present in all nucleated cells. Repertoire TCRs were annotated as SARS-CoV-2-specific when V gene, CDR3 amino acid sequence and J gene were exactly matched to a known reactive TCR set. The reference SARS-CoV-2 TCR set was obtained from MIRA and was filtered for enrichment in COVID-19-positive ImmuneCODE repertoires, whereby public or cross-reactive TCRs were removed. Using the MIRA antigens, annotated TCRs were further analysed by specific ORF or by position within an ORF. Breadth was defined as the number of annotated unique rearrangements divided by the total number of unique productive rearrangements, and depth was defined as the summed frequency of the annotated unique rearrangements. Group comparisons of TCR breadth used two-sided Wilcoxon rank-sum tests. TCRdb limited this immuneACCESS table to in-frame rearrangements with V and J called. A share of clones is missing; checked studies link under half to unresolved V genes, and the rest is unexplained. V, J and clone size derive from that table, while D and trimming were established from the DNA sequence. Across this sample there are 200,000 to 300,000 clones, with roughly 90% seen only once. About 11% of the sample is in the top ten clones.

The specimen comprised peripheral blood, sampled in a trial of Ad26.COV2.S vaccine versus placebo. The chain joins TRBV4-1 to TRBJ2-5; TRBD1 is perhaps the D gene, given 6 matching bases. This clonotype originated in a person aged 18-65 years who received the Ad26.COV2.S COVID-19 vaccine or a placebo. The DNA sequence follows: TGCGCCAGCAGCCTCGGACAGCAAGAGACCCAGTACTTC. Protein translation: CASSLGQQETQYF.